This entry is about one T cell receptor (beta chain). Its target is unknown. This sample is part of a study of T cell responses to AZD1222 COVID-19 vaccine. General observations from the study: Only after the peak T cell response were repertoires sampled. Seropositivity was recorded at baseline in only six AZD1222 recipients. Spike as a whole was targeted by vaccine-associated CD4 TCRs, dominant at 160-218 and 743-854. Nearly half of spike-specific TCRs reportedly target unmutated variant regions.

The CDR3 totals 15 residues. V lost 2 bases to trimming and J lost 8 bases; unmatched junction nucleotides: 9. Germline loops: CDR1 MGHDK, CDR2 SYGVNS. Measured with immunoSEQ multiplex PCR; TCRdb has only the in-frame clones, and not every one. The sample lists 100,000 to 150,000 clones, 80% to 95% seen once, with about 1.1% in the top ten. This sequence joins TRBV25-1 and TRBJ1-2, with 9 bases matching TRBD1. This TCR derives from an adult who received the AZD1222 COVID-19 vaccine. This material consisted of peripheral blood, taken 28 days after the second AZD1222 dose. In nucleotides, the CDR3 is TGTGCCAGCAGTGAAAAGGGACAGGGTGCGAGGGGCTACACCTTC. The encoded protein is CASSEKGQGARGYTF.